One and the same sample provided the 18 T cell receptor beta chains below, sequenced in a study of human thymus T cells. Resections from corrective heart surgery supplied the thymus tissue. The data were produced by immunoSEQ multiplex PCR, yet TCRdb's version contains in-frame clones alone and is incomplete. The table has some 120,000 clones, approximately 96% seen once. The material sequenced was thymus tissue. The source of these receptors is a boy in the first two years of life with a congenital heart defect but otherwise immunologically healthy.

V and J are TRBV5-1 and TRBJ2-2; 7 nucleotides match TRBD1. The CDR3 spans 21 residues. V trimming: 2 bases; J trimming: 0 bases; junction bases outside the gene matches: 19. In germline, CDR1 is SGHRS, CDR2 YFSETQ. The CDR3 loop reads CASSFKDRYSNQTSNTGELFF. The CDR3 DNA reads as TGCGCCAGCAGCTTTAAGGACAGGTACTCCAATCAAACTTCGAACACCGGGGAGCTGTTTTTT.

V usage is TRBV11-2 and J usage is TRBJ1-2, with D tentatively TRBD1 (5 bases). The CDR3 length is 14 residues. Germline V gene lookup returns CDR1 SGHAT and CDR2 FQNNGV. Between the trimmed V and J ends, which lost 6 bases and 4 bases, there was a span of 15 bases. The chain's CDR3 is CASSRQGKTYGYTF. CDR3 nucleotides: TGTGCCAGCAGTCGGCAGGGAAAAACCTATGGCTACACCTTC.

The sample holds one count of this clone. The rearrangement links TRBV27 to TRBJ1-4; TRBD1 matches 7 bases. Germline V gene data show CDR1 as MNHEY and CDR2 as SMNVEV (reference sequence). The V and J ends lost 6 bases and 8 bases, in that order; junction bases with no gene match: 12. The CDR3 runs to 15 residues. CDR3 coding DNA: TGTGCCAGCAGCCCTCTACCCGGGACAGTGGAAAAACTGTTTTTT. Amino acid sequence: CASSPLPGTVEKLFF. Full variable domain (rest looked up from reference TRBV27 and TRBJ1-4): EAQVTQNPRYLITVTGKKLTVTCSQNMNHEYMSWYRQDPGLGLRQIYYSMNVEVTDKGDVPEGYKVSRKEKRNFPLILESPSPNQTSLYFCASSPLPGTVEKLFFGSGTQLSVL.

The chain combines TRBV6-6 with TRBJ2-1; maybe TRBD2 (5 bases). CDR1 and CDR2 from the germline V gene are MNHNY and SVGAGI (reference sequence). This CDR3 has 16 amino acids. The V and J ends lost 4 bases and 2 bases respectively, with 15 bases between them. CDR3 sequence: CASSWWSGPAYNEQFF. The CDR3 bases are TGTGCCAGCAGTTGGTGGAGCGGACCGGCCTACAATGAGCAGTTCTTC.

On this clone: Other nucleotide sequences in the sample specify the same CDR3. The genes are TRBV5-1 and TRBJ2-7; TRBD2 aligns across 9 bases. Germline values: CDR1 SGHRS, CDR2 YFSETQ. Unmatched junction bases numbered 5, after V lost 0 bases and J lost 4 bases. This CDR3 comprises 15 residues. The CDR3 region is CASSLVGGGAYEQYF. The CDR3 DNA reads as TGCGCCAGCAGCTTGGTTGGCGGGGGGGCTTACGAGCAGTACTTC. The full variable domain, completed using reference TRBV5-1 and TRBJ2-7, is KAGVTQTPRYLIKTRGQQVTLSCSPISGHRSVSWYQQTPGQGLQFLFEYFSETQRNKGNFPGRFSGRQFSNSRSEMNVSTLELGDSALYLCASSLVGGGAYEQYFGPGTRLTVT.

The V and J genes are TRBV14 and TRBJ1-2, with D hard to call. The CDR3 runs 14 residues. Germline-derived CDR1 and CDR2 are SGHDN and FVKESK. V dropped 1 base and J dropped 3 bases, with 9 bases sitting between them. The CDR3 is CASSQGGLHYGYTF. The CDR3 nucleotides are TGTGCCAGCAGCCAAGGGGGTCTTCACTATGGCTACACCTTC.

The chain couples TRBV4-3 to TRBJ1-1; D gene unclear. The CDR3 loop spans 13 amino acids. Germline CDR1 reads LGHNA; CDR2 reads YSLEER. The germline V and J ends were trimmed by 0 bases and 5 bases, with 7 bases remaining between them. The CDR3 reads CASSQEDRTEAFF. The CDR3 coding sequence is TGCGCCAGCAGCCAAGAAGATAGAACTGAAGCTTTCTTT.

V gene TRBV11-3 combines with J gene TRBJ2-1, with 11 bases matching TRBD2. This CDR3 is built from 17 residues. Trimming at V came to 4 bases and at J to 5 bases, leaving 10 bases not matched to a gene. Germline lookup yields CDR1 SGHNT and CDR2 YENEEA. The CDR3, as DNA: TGTGCCAGCAGCTCGGCTAGCGGGGGGAAAAGTAACAATGAGCAGTTCTTC. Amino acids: CASSSASGGKSNNEQFF.

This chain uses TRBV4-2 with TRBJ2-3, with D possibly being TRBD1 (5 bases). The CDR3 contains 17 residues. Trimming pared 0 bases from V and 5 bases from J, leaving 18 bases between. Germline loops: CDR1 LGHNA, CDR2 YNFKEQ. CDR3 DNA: TGTGCCAGCAGCCAAGAGACAGCCCCGGCTAAGGTAGATACGCAGTATTTT. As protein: CASSQETAPAKVDTQYF.

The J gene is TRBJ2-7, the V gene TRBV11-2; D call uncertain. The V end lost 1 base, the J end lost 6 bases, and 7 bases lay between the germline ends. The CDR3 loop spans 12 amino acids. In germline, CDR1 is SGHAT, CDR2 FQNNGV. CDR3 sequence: CASSLVPPEQYF. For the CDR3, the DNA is TGTGCCAGCAGCTTAGTTCCCCCCGAGCAGTACTTC.

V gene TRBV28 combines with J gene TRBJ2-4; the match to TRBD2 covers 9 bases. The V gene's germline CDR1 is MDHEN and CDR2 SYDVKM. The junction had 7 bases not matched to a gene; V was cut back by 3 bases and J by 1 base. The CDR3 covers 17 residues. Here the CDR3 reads CASSLGGGGAAKNIQYF. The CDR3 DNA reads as TGTGCCAGCAGTTTGGGAGGCGGGGGGGCCGCCAAAAACATTCAGTACTTC.

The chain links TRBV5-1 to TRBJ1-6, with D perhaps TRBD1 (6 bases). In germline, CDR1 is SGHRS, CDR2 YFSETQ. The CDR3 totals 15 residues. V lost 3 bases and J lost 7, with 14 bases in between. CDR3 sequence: CASSSRGLLNSPLHF. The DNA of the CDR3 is TGCGCCAGCAGCTCACGGGGGCTACTAAATTCACCCCTCCACTTT.

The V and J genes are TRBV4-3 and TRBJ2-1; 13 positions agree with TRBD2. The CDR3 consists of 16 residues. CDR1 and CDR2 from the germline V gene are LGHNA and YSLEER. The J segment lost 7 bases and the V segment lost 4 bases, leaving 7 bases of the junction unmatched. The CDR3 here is CASSPGTSGEWNEQFF. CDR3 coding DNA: TGCGCCAGCAGCCCAGGGACTAGCGGGGAATGGAATGAGCAGTTCTTC.

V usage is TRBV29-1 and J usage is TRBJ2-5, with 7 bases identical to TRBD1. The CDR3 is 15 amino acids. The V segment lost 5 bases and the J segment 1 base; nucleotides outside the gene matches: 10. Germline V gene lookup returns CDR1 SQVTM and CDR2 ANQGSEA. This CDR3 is CSVFRQGPPQETQYF. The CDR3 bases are TGCAGCGTTTTCCGACAGGGCCCCCCCCAAGAGACCCAGTACTTC. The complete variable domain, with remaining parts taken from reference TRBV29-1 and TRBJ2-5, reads SAVISQKPSRDICQRGTSLTIQCQVDSQVTMMFWYRQQPGQSLTLIATANQGSEATYESGFVIDKFPISRPNLTFSTLTVSNMSPEDSSIYLCSVFRQGPPQETQYFGPGTRLLVL.

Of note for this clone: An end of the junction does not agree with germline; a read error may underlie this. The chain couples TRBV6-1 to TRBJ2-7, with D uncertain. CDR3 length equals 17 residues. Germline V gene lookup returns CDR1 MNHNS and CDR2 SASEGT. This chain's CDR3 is CASREGIEVTPDYEQYF. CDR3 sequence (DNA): TGTGCCAGCAGGGAAGGGATCGAAGTCACTCCCGACTACGAGCAGTACTTC.

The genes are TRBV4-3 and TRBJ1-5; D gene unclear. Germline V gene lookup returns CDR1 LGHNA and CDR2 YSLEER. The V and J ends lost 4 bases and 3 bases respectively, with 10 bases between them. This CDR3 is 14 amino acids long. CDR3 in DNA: TGCGCCAGCAGCCGAGGACTGCTCAATCAGCCCCAGCATTTT. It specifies CASSRGLLNQPQHF.

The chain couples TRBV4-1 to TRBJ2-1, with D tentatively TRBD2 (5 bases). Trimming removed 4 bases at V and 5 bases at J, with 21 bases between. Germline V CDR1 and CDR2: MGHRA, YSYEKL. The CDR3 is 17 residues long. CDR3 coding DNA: TGCGCCAGCAGCCCTCGGCTAGCTTTATGCCCTAACAATGAGCAGTTCTTC. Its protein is CASSPRLALCPNNEQFF.

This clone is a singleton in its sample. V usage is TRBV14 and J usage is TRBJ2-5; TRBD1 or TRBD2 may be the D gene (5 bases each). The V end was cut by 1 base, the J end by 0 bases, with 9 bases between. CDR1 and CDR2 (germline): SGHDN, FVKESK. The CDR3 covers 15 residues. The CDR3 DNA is TGTGCCAGCAGCCAAGTTTGGGGGTACCAAGAGACCCAGTACTTC. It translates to CASSQVWGYQETQYF. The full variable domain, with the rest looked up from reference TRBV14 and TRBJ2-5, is EAGVTQFPSHSVIEKGQTVTLRCDPISGHDNLYWYRRVMGKEIKFLLHFVKESKQDESGMPNNRFLAERTGGTYSTLKVQPAELEDSGVYFCASSQVWGYQETQYFGPGTRLLVL.